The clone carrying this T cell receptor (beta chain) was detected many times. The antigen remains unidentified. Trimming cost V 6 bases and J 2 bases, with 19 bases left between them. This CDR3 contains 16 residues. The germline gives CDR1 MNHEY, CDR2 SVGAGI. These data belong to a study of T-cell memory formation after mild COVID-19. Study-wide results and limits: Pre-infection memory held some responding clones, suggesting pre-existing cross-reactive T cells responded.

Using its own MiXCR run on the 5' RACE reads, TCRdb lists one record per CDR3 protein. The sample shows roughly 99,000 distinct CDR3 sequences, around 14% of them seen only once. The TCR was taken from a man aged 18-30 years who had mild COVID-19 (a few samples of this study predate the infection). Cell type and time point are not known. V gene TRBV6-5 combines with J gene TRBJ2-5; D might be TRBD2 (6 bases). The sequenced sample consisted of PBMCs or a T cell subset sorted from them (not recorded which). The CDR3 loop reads CASRRLDGLGQETQYF. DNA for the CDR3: TGTGCCAGCAGACGACTAGATGGGTTGGGGCAAGAGACCCAGTACTTC.